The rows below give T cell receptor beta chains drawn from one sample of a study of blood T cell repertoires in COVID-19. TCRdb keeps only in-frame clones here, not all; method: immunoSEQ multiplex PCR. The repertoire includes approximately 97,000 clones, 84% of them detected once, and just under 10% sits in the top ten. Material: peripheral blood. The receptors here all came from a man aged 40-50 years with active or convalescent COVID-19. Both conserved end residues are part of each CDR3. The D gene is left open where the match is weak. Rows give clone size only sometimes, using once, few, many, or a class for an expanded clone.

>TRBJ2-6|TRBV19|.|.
TGTGCCAGTAGTACCCGGACAGCAACTACTTCCTCTGGGGCCAACGTCCTGACTTTC
CASSTRTATTSSGANVLTF
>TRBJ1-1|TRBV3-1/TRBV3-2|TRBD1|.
TGTGCCAGCAGCCCCAGACAGGGGACAGAAGCTTTCTTT
CASSPRQGTEAFF
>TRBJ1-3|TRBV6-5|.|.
TGTGCCAGCAGATGGTCACAAGGAAACACCATATATTTT
CASRWSQGNTIYF
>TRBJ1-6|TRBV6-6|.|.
TGTGCCAGCAGCACCTATAATTCACCCCTCCACTTT
CASSTYNSPLHF
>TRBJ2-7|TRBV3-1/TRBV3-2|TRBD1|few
TGTGCCAGCAGCCAAGGGACCGGGACAGGTGCCGAGCAGTACTTC
CASSQGTGTGAEQYF
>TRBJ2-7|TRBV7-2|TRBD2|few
TGTGCCAGCAGCTTAAAAGCGGGGGGTTCCTACGAGCAGTACTTC
CASSLKAGGSYEQYF
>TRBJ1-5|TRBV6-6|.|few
TGTGCCAGCAGACCACAGGGTGCCAATCAGCCCCAGCATTTT
CASRPQGANQPQHF
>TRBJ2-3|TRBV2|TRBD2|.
TGTGCCAGCAGGGGACTAGCCAGCAACACAGATACGCAGTATTTT
CASRGLASNTDTQYF
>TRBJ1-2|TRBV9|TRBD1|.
TGTGCCAGCAGCGTGGGACAGGGGTATGGCTACACCTTC
CASSVGQGYGYTF
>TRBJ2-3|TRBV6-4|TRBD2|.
TGTGCCAGCAGTCTAATAGCGGGGTCCGTCCCGGATACGCAGTATTTT
CASSLIAGSVPDTQYF
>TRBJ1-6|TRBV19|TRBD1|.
TGTGCCAGTAGTATGGGACAGGGGAAGAAGGATAATTCACCCCTCCACTTT
CASSMGQGKKDNSPLHF
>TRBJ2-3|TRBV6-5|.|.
TGTGCCAGCAGGGACACTGCTAGCACAGATACGCAGTATTTT
CASRDTASTDTQYF
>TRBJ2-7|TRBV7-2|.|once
TGTGCCAGCAGCTATACCTACGAGCAGTACTTC
CASSYTYEQYF
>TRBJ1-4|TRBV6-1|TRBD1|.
TGTGCCAGCAGTGGGGGATACGGGACAGGGAAGGAAAAACTGTTTTTT
CASSGGYGTGKEKLFF
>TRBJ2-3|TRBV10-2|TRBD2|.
TGCGCCAGCAGGACTACTAGCGGGGGGGCAAATACGCAGTATTTT
CASRTTSGGANTQYF
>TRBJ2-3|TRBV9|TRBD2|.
TGTGCCAGCAGCTCGTCTAGCGGGGGGGCAGTTCAGGATACGCAGTATTTT
CASSSSSGGAVQDTQYF
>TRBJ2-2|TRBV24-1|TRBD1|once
TGTGCCACCAGTGAGGGGGACAGGGACACCGGGGAGCTGTTTTTT
CATSEGDRDTGELFF
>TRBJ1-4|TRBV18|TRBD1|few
TGTGCCAGCTCACGGACAGGGAATGAAAAACTGTTTTTT
CASSRTGNEKLFF
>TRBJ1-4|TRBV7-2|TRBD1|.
TGTGCCAGCAGCTTCGACAGGGGGCTAGGTGAAAAACTGTTTTTT
CASSFDRGLGEKLFF
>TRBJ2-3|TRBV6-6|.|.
TGTGCCAGTAAGGGGCAGGGGGGATTCTCAGATACGCAGTATTTT
CASKGQGGFSDTQYF
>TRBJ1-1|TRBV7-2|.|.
TGTGCCAGCAGCTCACAGGGGAACACTGAAGCTTTCTTT
CASSSQGNTEAFF
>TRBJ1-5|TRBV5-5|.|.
TGTGCCAGCAGCGGGATACAGGGAAGCAATCAGCCCCAGCATTTT
CASSGIQGSNQPQHF
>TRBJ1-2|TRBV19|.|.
TGTGCCAGTAGTATCAGGCAGAACTATGGCTACACCTTC
CASSIRQNYGYTF
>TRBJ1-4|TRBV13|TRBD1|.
TGTGCCAGCAGCTCATTCTCCGGGACAGGAGATGAAAAACTGTTTTTT
CASSSFSGTGDEKLFF
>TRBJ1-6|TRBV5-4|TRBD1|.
TGTGCCAGCAGCGGGGGGACAGGGGTAAATTCACCCCTCCACTTT
CASSGGTGVNSPLHF
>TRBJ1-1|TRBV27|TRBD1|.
TGTGCCAGCAGTTCGCCGGGACAGGGGTTAAGGACTGAAGCTTTCTTT
CASSSPGQGLRTEAFF
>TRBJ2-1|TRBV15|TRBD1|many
TGTGCCACCAGCTCCCGGACAGGGGGGGGTTACAATGAGCAGTTCTTC
CATSSRTGGGYNEQFF
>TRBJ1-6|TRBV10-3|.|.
TGTGCCATCAGGGACAGCTCCTATAATTCACCCCTCCACTTT
CAIRDSSYNSPLHF
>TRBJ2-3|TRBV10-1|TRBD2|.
TGCGCCAGCAGTGAGACTAGCGGGGGAGGCACAGATACGCAGTATTTT
CASSETSGGGTDTQYF
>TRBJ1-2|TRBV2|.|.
TGTGCCAGCAGTCCGTGGGGAGGCGCTAACTATGGCTACACCTTC
CASSPWGGANYGYTF
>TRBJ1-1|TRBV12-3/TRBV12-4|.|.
TGTGCCAGCAGATCGACATTTAACACTGAAGCTTTCTTT
CASRSTFNTEAFF
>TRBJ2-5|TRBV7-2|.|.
TGTGCCAGCAGCTCAAAGCCCCAAGAAGAGACCCAGTACTTC
CASSSKPQEETQYF
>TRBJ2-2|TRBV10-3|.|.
TGTGCCATCAGTGAGCAAACGAACACCGGGGAGCTGTTTTTT
CAISEQTNTGELFF
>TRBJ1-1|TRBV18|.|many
TGTGCCAGCTCACCACCGTCCGTGAGTACTGAAGCTTTCTTT
CASSPPSVSTEAFF
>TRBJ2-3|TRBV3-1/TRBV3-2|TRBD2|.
TGTGCCAGCAGCCATCTTTTAGCGGGGGGGGTTTCAAATACGCAGTATTTT
CASSHLLAGGVSNTQYF
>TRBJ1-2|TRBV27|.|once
TGTGCCAGCAGTATTTCGGGTCTCCACTATGGCTACACCTTC
CASSISGLHYGYTF
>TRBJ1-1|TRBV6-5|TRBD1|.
TGTGCCAGCCGAGTGAAGGGGGCGAACACTGAAGCTTTCTTT
CASRVKGANTEAFF
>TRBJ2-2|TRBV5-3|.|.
TGTGCCAGAAGCGTCAGTTTCAACACCGGGGAGCTGTTTTTT
CARSVSFNTGELFF
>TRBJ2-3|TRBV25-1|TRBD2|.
TGTGCCAGCAGTGGGACTAGCGGGGGGGCTAGCACAGATACGCAGTATTTT
CASSGTSGGASTDTQYF